This entry lists 24 T cell receptor beta chains sequenced from one sample in a study of CD8 T cells in ankylosing spondylitis. MiXCR, run by TCRdb on the 5' RACE reads, gives a single entry per CDR3 protein. The sample has under 15,000 distinct CDR3 sequences, over 2.5% seen once. The sample was blood, either unsorted or a sorted T cell fraction (not recorded which). The receptors originated from a male donor with ankylosing spondylitis or in good health (not recorded which).

This clonotype was seen repeatedly, ten times or more. This chain links TRBV9 with TRBJ1-3; D gene uncertain. Germline values: CDR1 SGDLS, CDR2 YYNGEE. V lost 0 bases to trimming and J lost 1 base, with 14 bases between them. CDR3 length: 17 residues. The CDR3 coding sequence is TGTGCCAGCAGCGTAGATCGGGCTAGGGCTTCTGGAAACACCATATATTTT. Protein sequence: CASSVDRARASGNTIYF.

This clonotype ranks as medium-sized (0.01 to 0.1%). The chain joins TRBV9 to TRBJ2-4, with D unresolved. The V and J ends lost 0 bases and 5 bases respectively, with 3 bases between them. This CDR3 region has 12 residues. CDR1 and CDR2 (germline): SGDLS, YYNGEE. CDR3 in amino acids: CASSVDQNIQYF. Here the CDR3 DNA reads TGTGCCAGCAGCGTAGATCAAAACATTCAGTACTTC.

This clonotype has ten or more counts. Here the CDR3 DNA reads TGTGCCAGCAGCTCCGGGATCCCAAATGAAAAACTGTTTTTT. This gives the protein CASSSGIPNEKLFF. The chain has TRBV9 and TRBJ1-4; D gene unclear. Trimming took 4 bases from V and 5 from J, leaving 12 bases between them. CDR1 and CDR2 (germline): SGDLS, YYNGEE. The CDR3 consists of 14 residues.

This clonotype was detected many times. The V call is TRBV9, the J call TRBJ2-7; D unresolved. The CDR3 consists of 14 residues. Germline V CDR1 and CDR2: SGDLS, YYNGEE. Between the trimmed V and J ends, which lost 0 bases and 2 bases, there was a span of 9 bases. Here the CDR3 DNA reads TGTGCCAGCAGCGTAGGGTCCACTCCCTACGAGCAGTACTTC. It codes for CASSVGSTPYEQYF.

This clonotype was observed many times. The chain has TRBV9 and TRBJ2-2; 11 bases line up with TRBD1. CDR3 length equals 16 residues. J lost 6 bases, V lost 4 bases, and 8 bases had no gene match. In germline, CDR1 is SGDLS, CDR2 YYNGEE. The CDR3, as DNA: TGTGCCAGCAGCCCCGGACAGGGGGCACTCCCCGGGGAGCTGTTTTTT. It is translated as CASSPGQGALPGELFF.

This clonotype has ten or more counts. The chain couples TRBV9 to TRBJ2-1, with D possibly TRBD2 on 5 matching bases. Germline assignment: CDR1 SGDLS and CDR2 YYNGEE. The CDR3 spans 14 residues. Trimming stripped 0 bases from V and 4 bases from J, with 8 bases between. The CDR3 nucleotides read TGTGCCAGCAGCGTAGAATGGAGGTACAATGAGCAGTTCTTC. Residues: CASSVEWRYNEQFF.

This clonotype was counted many times. The genes are TRBV9 and TRBJ2-7, with a possible D match to TRBD1 (6 bases). The ends were cut back, 0 bases at V and 2 bases at J, with 12 bases in the middle. This CDR3 comprises 15 residues. Germline V gene sequence: CDR1 SGDLS, CDR2 YYNGEE. CDR3 sequence (DNA): TGTGCCAGCAGCGTAGCTTGGGACACTACCTACGAGCAGTACTTC. Residues: CASSVAWDTTYEQYF.

This clonotype was picked up many times. The chain joins TRBV9 to TRBJ2-1; TRBD1 matches 7 bases. V shed 0 bases, J shed 6 bases, and the junction held 6 bases outside the gene matches. The V gene's germline CDR1 is SGDLS and CDR2 YYNGEE. The CDR3 runs to 15 residues. This chain's CDR3 is CASSVVAGGINEQFF. CDR3 DNA: TGTGCCAGCAGCGTAGTGGCAGGGGGTATCAATGAGCAGTTCTTC.

This clonotype was detected many times. The chain recombines TRBV9 with TRBJ2-1; TRBD2 matches 10 bases. The CDR3 totals 16 residues. Trimming took 0 bases from V and 8 from J; bases not matched to a gene: 8. Germline V gene data show CDR1 as SGDLS and CDR2 as YYNGEE. The DNA of the CDR3 is TGTGCCAGCAGCGTAGAGAGCGGGAGGGCCTGGGATGAGCAGTTCTTC. Its translation is CASSVESGRAWDEQFF.

This clonotype was observed many times. The J gene is TRBJ2-1, the V gene TRBV9; TRBD1 might be the D (6 bases). The CDR3 has 13 amino acids. V was clipped by 3 bases and J by 5 bases, with 9 bases between them. The germline CDR1 and CDR2 sequences are SGDLS and YYNGEE. DNA for the CDR3: TGTGCCAGCAGCGCTAGACAGGACAATGAGCAGTTCTTC. It is translated as CASSARQDNEQFF.

The sample holds many counts of this clonotype. The J gene is TRBJ2-3, the V gene TRBV9; D might be TRBD2 (5 bases). V lost 4 bases and J lost 8, with 14 bases in between. The CDR3 consists of 13 residues. Germline assignment: CDR1 SGDLS and CDR2 YYNGEE. In DNA form, the CDR3 reads TGTGCCAGCAGCCAAAAAGGTGGAGGTACGCAGTATTTT. This translates into CASSQKGGGTQYF.

This clonotype was observed many times. The chain links TRBV9 to TRBJ2-2, with D unresolved. Trimming cost V 0 bases and J 3 bases, with 3 bases left between them. Germline CDR1 is SGDLS and CDR2 is YYNGEE. There are 13 residues in the CDR3. The CDR3 is CASSVGDTGELFF. Here the CDR3 DNA reads TGTGCCAGCAGCGTAGGGGACACCGGGGAGCTGTTTTTT.

This clonotype was picked up many times. Germline and junction disagree at one end, which may indicate a read error. This chain joins TRBV9 and TRBJ2-5; D is uncertain. The CDR3 is 14 residues long. The germline CDR1 and CDR2 sequences are SGDLS and YYNGEE. The CDR3 loop is CASSVETGQGTQYF. In nucleotides, the CDR3 is TGTGCCAGCAGCGTAGAGACCGGGCAAGGGACCCAGTACTTC. Complete variable domain (other parts from reference TRBV9 and TRBJ2-5): DSGVTQTPKHLITATGQRVTLRCSPRSGDLSVYWYQQSLDQGLQFLIQYYNGEERAKGNILERFSAQQFPDLHSELNLSSLELGDSALYFCASSVETGQGTQYFGPGTRLLVL.

This chain links TRBV9 with TRBJ2-3, with D possibly matching TRBD1 (5 bases). This CDR3 has 15 amino acids. Between the trimmed V and J ends, which lost 0 bases and 4 bases, there was a span of 12 bases. Germline assignment: CDR1 SGDLS and CDR2 YYNGEE. The CDR3 sequence is CASSVGSVGADTQYF. The CDR3 DNA reads TGTGCCAGCAGCGTAGGGTCCGTAGGGGCAGATACGCAGTATTTT.

This clonotype is judged medium-sized. The V gene is TRBV9, the J gene TRBJ2-1; 10 bases agree with TRBD2. The CDR3 is 16 residues long. Germline CDR1 is SGDLS and CDR2 is YYNGEE. V gave up 0 bases and J gave up 5 bases; unmatched junction bases: 5. CDR3 DNA: TGTGCCAGCAGCGTAGGACTAGCGGGTTTGGACAATGAGCAGTTCTTC. This codes for CASSVGLAGLDNEQFF.

This clonotype occurred a few times. The chain combines TRBV21-1 with TRBJ1-2. TRBV21-1 is a pseudogene locus. This CDR3 contains 19 residues. CDR3 residues: CASSKGVRRRETPNYGYTF. As DNA, the CDR3 is TGTGCCAGCAGCAAAGGGGTGAGAAGGCGGGAAACCCCTAACTATGGCTACACCTTC.

This clonotype was recorded at least ten times. The chain carries TRBV9 and TRBJ2-3, with D hard to call. V was cut by 0 bases and J by 2 bases, with 10 bases left in between. From germline, CDR1 is SGDLS and CDR2 YYNGEE. This CDR3 is 15 amino acids long. The DNA for the CDR3 is TGTGCCAGCAGCGTAGTTCCAGGCCCCACAGATACGCAGTATTTT. It is translated as CASSVVPGPTDTQYF.

This clonotype was counted many times. The chain recombines TRBV9 with TRBJ1-1, with TRBD1 matching over 11 bases. The CDR3 totals 16 residues. V lost 1 base to trimming and J lost 0 bases; unmatched junction nucleotides: 2. Germline values: CDR1 SGDLS, CDR2 YYNGEE. The CDR3 DNA follows: TGTGCCAGCAGCGTATGGGGACAGGGGGTGAACACTGAAGCTTTCTTT. Amino acid sequence: CASSVWGQGVNTEAFF.

There are many counts of this clonotype. CDR3 coding DNA: TGTGCCAGCAGCGTCGGGACTAGCGGGGGGGGAATACCACCCGGGGAGCTGTTTTTT. Amino acids: CASSVGTSGGGIPPGELFF. The chain is built from TRBV9 and TRBJ2-2; 16 bases agree with TRBD2. This CDR3 is built from 19 residues. V lost 2 bases to trimming and J lost 6 bases; unmatched junction nucleotides: 10. Germline assignment: CDR1 SGDLS and CDR2 YYNGEE.

This clonotype was recorded many times. This chain uses TRBV9 with TRBJ1-2; D not certain. V was cut by 4 bases and J by 4 bases, with 14 bases left in between. The CDR3 covers 14 residues. Germline CDR1 and CDR2: SGDLS and YYNGEE. The CDR3 coding sequence is TGTGCCAGCAGCACCTTGGGGAGAGCCTATGGCTACACCTTC. This sequence encodes CASSTLGRAYGYTF.

This clonotype was seen ten or more times. V and J are TRBV9 and TRBJ2-3, with D possibly TRBD2 on 6 matching bases. V shed 0 bases and J shed 3 bases, with 14 bases lying between them. The CDR3 contains 16 residues. Germline V gene data show CDR1 as SGDLS and CDR2 as YYNGEE. The CDR3 sequence: CASSVEGRRGTDTQYF. The CDR3 DNA reads as TGTGCCAGCAGCGTAGAAGGCAGGAGGGGAACAGATACGCAGTATTTT.

This clonotype was counted ten times or more. The rearrangement uses TRBV9 and TRBJ2-3, with D hard to call. Germline V gene data show CDR1 as SGDLS and CDR2 as YYNGEE. CDR3 length: 14 amino acids. Trimming stripped 5 bases from V and 6 bases from J, with 16 bases between. CDR3 amino acids: CASSVYPVVDTQYF. CDR3 nucleotides: TGTGCCAGCAGTGTGTATCCGGTCGTGGATACGCAGTATTTT.

The sample holds many counts of this clonotype. J is TRBJ2-3 and V is TRBV9; 12 positions agree with TRBD2. The CDR3 is made up of 17 amino acids. With 3 bases clipped from V and 0 bases from J, the junction kept 5 bases outside the gene matches. Germline values: CDR1 SGDLS, CDR2 YYNGEE. The CDR3 sequence is CASSGTSGGTSTDTQYF. The DNA for the CDR3 is TGTGCCAGCAGCGGAACTAGCGGGGGGACTAGCACAGATACGCAGTATTTT.

The chain uses TRBV9 and TRBJ2-7; tentatively, D is TRBD2 (6 bases). The V end was cut by 0 bases, the J end by 3 bases, with 19 bases between. The CDR3 has 17 amino acids. Germline V lookup: CDR1 SGDLS, CDR2 YYNGEE. CDR3: CASSVAGGGPPNYEQYF. The CDR3 DNA is TGTGCCAGCAGCGTAGCGGGCGGAGGGCCGCCGAACTACGAGCAGTACTTC.